The rows below give T cell receptor beta chains drawn from one sample of a study of CD8 T cells in ankylosing spondylitis. TCRdb re-derived calls from the 5' RACE reads in MiXCR, one entry per CDR3 protein. In the table there are approximately 540,000 distinct CDR3 sequences, 9.5% to 15% of which are singletons. The sample taken for sequencing was blood, either unsorted or a sorted T cell fraction (not recorded which). The receptors were sampled from a male donor with ankylosing spondylitis. CDR3s include the opening cysteine and the closing phenylalanine or tryptophan.

J: TRBJ2-3; V: TRBV18; CDR3: CASSPHPDTQYF
J: TRBJ2-1; V: TRBV11-2; CDR3: CASSSLAGFAYNEQFF
J: TRBJ1-1; V: TRBV5-1; CDR3: CASSLAERNTEAFF
J: TRBJ2-1; V: TRBV11-2; CDR3: CASTKGDLAGEGDEQFF
J: TRBJ2-1; V: TRBV12-3/TRBV12-4; CDR3: CASTGTSGRYEQFF
J: TRBJ1-2; V: TRBV13; CDR3: CASSLGGIVDYGYTF
J: TRBJ2-7; V: TRBV20-1; CDR3: CSARVPRDSRGEQYF
J: TRBJ1-2; V: TRBV7-9; CDR3: CASSFSGVLGYTF
J: TRBJ2-5; V: TRBV5-6; CDR3: CASSPHSGSIVETQYF
J: TRBJ2-1; V: TRBV30; CDR3: CAWSLNRELGQFF
J: TRBJ2-4; V: TRBV3-1; CDR3: CASSPGTGSGNIQYF
J: TRBJ1-2; V: TRBV12-3/TRBV12-4; CDR3: CASTPDRVDYGYTF
J: TRBJ2-1; V: TRBV5-1; CDR3: CASSLDPHAPNEQFF
J: TRBJ2-5; V: TRBV20-1; CDR3: CSASTGGEETQYF
J: TRBJ2-2; V: TRBV20-1; CDR3: CSARRGGMSGELFF
J: TRBJ2-5; V: TRBV20-1; CDR3: CSARVEALSELPQYF
J: TRBJ2-5; V: TRBV5-1; CDR3: CASMVLGETQYF
J: TRBJ2-1; V: TRBV5-1; CDR3: CASSLGLAGWAYNEQFF
J: TRBJ1-6; V: TRBV10-3; CDR3: CAISGGLGSPLHF
J: TRBJ1-2; V: TRBV6-6; CDR3: CASTPGGYGYTF
J: TRBJ1-2; V: TRBV11-2; CDR3: CASSYGLSGYTF
J: TRBJ2-7; V: TRBV2; CDR3: CASSPGLASDEQYF
J: TRBJ1-4; V: TRBV20-1; CDR3: CSAREKEKLFF
J: TRBJ1-5; V: TRBV5-1; CDR3: CASSTTGGAQPQHF